These T cell receptor beta chains were read from a single sample in a study of Ad26.COV2.S vaccination and SARS-CoV-2 variants. Sequencing was performed with immunoSEQ multiplex PCR; in TCRdb, only in-frame clones are kept and a portion is missing. The table lists some 180,000 clones, about 83% of them singletons. The source was peripheral blood, collected after recovery from COVID-19. These receptors were taken from a human donor who had recovered from COVID-19. Each CDR3 is given with its conserved first and last residue. The D gene is left open where the match is weak. A clone size is listed for some rows: how often the clone was seen (once, few, many), or a class if it is expanded.

>.|TRBV5-1|TRBJ1-1|TRBD1
TGCGCCAGCAGCTTTCGGGACAGGGGGACTAATGAAGCTTTCTTT
CASSFRDRGTNEAFF
>.|TRBV18|TRBJ1-1|.
TGTGCCAGCTCACTAATCGGAGGGGTTATGAACACTGAAGCTTTCTTT
CASSLIGGVMNTEAFF
>.|TRBV6-5|TRBJ1-3|.
TGTGCCAGCATTGGGGGAAACACCATATATTTT
CASIGGNTIYF
>.|TRBV7-2|TRBJ2-1|TRBD2
TGTGCCAGCAGCCCCACTAGCGCTACTTACAATGAGCAGTTCTTC
CASSPTSATYNEQFF
>once|TRBV4-2|TRBJ2-7|.
TGTGCCAGCAGCCAAGATGGCAGCGCCTACGAGCAGTACTTC
CASSQDGSAYEQYF
>.|TRBV9|TRBJ2-5|.
TGTGCCAGCAGCGTTGACGGAGGGAGCCTACAGACCCAGTACTTC
CASSVDGGSLQTQYF
>.|TRBV6-5|TRBJ2-7|.
TGTGCCAGCAGCCGGGACGGAAGAGCTTACGAGCAGTACTTC
CASSRDGRAYEQYF
>.|TRBV30|TRBJ1-6|.
TGTGCCTGGAGTGTAACGGCGGGATCACCCCTCCACTTT
CAWSVTAGSPLHF
>.|TRBV28|TRBJ1-1|.
TGTGCCAGCAGTTACCTAGGGGGTTTGAACACTGAAGCTTTCTTT
CASSYLGGLNTEAFF
>once|TRBV6-5|TRBJ2-1|.
TGTGCCAGCAGTTACTCGAGGCTACAAGACAATGAGCAGTTCTTC
CASSYSRLQDNEQFF
>.|TRBV3-1/TRBV3-2|TRBJ1-1|.
TGTGCCAGCAGCCAAGAGGGTAGGAACACTGAAGCTTTCTTT
CASSQEGRNTEAFF
>.|TRBV28|TRBJ1-6|.
TGTGCCAGCAGTTTCCTAGGGGATAATTCACCCCTCCACTTT
CASSFLGDNSPLHF
>.|TRBV7-8|TRBJ2-5|TRBD1
TGTGCCAGCAGCCCAGAGCCCTCCGACAGGGTACAGTACTTC
CASSPEPSDRVQYF
>.|TRBV7-2|TRBJ1-6|.
TGTGCCAGCAGCTTAGGAGCCAGGGGAATTTCACCCCTCCACTTT
CASSLGARGISPLHF
>.|TRBV9|TRBJ1-5|.
TGTGCCAGCAGCCTACGGGGAAATAGCAATCAGCCCCAGCATTTT
CASSLRGNSNQPQHF
>.|TRBV7-2|TRBJ1-1|.
TGTGCCAGCAGCTTAGGGGGCGAGGGGAACACTGAAGCTTTCTTT
CASSLGGEGNTEAFF